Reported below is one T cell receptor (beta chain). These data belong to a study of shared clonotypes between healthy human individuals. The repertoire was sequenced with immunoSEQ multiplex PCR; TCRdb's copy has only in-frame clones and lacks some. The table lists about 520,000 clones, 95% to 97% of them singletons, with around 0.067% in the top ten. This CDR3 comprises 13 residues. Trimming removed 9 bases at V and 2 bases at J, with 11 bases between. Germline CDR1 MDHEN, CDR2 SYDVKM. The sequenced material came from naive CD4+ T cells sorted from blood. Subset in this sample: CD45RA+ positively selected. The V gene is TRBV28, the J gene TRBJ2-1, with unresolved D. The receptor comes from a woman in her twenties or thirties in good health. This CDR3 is CASLATTYNEQFF. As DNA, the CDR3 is TGTGCCAGTCTGGCTACTACCTACAATGAGCAGTTCTTC.